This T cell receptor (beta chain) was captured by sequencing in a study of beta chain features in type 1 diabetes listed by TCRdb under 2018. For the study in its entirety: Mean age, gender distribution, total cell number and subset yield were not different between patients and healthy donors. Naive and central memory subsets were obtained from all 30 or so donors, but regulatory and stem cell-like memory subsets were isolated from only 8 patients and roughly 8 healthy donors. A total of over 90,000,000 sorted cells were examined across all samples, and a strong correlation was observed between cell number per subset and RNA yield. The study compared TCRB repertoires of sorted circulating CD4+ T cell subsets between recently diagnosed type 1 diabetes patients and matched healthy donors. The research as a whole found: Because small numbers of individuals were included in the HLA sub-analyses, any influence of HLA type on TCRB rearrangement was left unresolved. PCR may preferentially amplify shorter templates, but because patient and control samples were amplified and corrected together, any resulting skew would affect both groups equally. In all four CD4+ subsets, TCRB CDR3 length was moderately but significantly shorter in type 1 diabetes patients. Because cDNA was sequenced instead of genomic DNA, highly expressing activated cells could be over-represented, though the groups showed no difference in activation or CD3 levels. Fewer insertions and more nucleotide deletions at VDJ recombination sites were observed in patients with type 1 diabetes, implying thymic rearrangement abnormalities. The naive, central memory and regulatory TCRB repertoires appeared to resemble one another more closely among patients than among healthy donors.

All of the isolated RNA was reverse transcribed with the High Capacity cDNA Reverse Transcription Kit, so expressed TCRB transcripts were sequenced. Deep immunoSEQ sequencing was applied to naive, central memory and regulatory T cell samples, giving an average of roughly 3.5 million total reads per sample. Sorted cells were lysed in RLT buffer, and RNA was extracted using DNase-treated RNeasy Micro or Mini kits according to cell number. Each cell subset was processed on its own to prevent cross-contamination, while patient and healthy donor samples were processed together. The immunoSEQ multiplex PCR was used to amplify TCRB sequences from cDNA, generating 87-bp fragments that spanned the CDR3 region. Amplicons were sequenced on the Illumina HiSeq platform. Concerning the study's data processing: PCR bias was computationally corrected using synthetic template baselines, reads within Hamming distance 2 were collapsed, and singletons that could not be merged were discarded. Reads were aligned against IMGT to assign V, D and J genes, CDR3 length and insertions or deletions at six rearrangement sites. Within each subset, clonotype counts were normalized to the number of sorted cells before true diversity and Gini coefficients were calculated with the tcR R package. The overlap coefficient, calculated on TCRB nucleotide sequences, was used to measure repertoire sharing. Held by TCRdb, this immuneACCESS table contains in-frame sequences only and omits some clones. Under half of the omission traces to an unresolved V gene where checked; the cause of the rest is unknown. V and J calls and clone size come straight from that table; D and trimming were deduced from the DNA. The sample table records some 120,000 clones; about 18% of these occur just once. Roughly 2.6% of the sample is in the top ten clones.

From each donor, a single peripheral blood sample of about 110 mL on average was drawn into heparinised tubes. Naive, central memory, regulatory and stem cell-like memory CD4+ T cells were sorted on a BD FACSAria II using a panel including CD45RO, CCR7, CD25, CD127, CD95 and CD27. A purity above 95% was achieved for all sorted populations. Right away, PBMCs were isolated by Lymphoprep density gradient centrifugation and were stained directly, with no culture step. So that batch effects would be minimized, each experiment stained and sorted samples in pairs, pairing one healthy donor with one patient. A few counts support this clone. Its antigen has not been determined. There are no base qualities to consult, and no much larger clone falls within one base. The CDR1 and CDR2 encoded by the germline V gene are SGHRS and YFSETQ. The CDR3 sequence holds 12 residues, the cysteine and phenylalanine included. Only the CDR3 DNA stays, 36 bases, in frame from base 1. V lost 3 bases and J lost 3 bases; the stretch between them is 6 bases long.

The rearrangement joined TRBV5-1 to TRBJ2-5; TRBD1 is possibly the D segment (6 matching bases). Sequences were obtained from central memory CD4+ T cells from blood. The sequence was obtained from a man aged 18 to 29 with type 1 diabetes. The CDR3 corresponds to CASSWTEETQYF. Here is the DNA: TGCGCCAGCAGCTGGACAGAAGAGACCCAGTACTTC.